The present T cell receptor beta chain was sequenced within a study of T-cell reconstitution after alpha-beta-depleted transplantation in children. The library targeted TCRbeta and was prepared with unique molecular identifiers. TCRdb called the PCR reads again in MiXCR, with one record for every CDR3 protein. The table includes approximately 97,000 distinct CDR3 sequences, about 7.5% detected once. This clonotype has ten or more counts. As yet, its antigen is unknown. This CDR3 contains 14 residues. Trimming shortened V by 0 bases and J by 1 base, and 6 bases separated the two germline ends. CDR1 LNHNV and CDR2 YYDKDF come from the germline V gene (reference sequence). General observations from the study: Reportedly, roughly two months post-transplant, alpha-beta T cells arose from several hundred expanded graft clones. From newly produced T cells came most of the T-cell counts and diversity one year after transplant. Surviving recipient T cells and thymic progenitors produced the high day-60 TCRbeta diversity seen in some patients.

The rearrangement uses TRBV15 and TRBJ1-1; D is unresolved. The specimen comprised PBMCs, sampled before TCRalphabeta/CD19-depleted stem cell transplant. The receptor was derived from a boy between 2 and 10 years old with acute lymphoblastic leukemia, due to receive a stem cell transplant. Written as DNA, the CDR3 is TGTGCCACCAGCAGAGACCTGCAGAACACTGAAGCTTTCTTT. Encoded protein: CATSRDLQNTEAFF.